These 28 T cell receptor beta chains came from one sample sequenced in a study of T-cell reconstitution after alpha-beta-depleted transplantation in children. Preparation of the TCRbeta library was carried out with unique molecular identifiers. TCRdb re-analysed the PCR reads in MiXCR, keeping a single row per CDR3 protein. In the table there are about 360,000 distinct CDR3 sequences, about 14% of which are singletons. Sample: PBMCs, taken from the stem cell graft. The source of these receptors is a human donor who donated a stem cell graft to a child with Fanconi anemia.

This clonotype was observed at least ten times. This chain connects TRBV4-3 to TRBJ2-7, with 9 positions matching TRBD2. The CDR3 is made up of 16 amino acids. V shed 0 bases, J shed 4 bases, and the junction held 7 bases outside the gene matches. The germline CDR1 and CDR2 sequences are LGHNA and YSLEER. CDR3 protein: CASSQDLERGEYEQYF. The CDR3 bases are TGCGCCAGCAGCCAAGACCTCGAGCGGGGGGAATACGAGCAGTACTTC.

The V gene is TRBV5-1, the J gene TRBJ2-3; D is perhaps TRBD2 (5 bases). This CDR3 spans 14 amino acids. V gave up 3 bases and J gave up 2 bases, with 10 bases separating them. Germline CDR1 is SGHRS and CDR2 is YFSETQ. CDR3 loop: CASSWEISTDTQYF. The CDR3 bases are TGCGCCAGCAGCTGGGAGATATCCACAGATACGCAGTATTTT.

This chain joins TRBV6-2 or TRBV6-3 and TRBJ2-3; 11 nucleotides agree with TRBD2. This CDR3 has 17 amino acids. Per germline, CDR1 MNHEY and CDR2 SVGEGT. Trimming removed 4 bases from V and 3 bases from J; junction bases left unmatched: 9. CDR3 bases: TGTGCCAGCAGTTCGGACCGGATAGCGGGGGGGACAGATACGCAGTATTTT. The encoded protein is CASSSDRIAGGTDTQYF.

The V gene is TRBV5-1, the J gene TRBJ2-7; D may be TRBD2 (5 bases). The germline V gene has CDR1 SGHRS and CDR2 YFSETQ. The CDR3 spans 14 residues. Trimming took 4 bases from V and 0 from J, leaving 11 bases between them. Here the CDR3 reads CASSRSGNSYEQYF. The CDR3 DNA reads as TGCGCCAGCAGCAGATCCGGGAACTCCTACGAGCAGTACTTC.

This clonotype was seen repeatedly, ten times or more. This chain connects TRBV9 to TRBJ2-1; 14 bases line up with TRBD2. Germline loops: CDR1 SGDLS, CDR2 YYNGEE. The V and J ends lost 2 bases and 4 bases, in that order; junction bases with no gene match: 8. CDR3 size: 18 residues. The DNA for the CDR3 is TGTGCCAGCAGCGTTGCAGGACTAGCGGGGGGTTCATACAATGAGCAGTTCTTC. It specifies CASSVAGLAGGSYNEQFF.

This clonotype was observed a handful of times. This sequence joins TRBV29-1 and TRBJ1-4; 7 bases fit TRBD1. V lost 7 bases, J lost 6 bases, and 5 bases stayed unmatched. CDR1 and CDR2 (germline): SQVTM, ANQGSEA. The CDR3 covers 12 residues. CDR3 sequence reads: CSGRGQDEKLFF. DNA for the CDR3: TGCAGCGGGCGCGGACAGGATGAAAAACTGTTTTTT.

The chain joins TRBV6-1 to TRBJ2-7; weak D call: TRBD1 (6 bases). CDR3 length: 15 amino acids. Trimming cost V 6 bases and J 0 bases, with 15 bases left between them. Looked up from germline, CDR1 is MNHNS and CDR2 is SASEGT. The CDR3 sequence: CASSEGHPSSYEQYV. The CDR3 coding sequence is TGTGCCAGCAGCGAGGGACACCCGAGCTCCTACGAGCAGTACGTC.

In its sample, this clonotype was seen a few times. The chain is built from TRBV12-3 or TRBV12-4 and TRBJ1-2, with D perhaps TRBD1 (5 bases). CDR3 length: 13 amino acids. V was shortened by 6 bases and J by 4 bases, with 12 bases between the two germline ends. The CDR3 loop is CASRVGASYGYTF. In DNA, the CDR3 is TGTGCCAGCAGAGTAGGGGCGAGCTATGGCTACACCTTC.

This clonotype was seen many times. This chain joins TRBV4-3 and TRBJ2-1, with TRBD2 matching over 7 bases. The germline gives CDR1 LGHNA, CDR2 YSLEER. The J segment lost 0 bases and the V segment lost 1 base, leaving 3 bases of the junction unmatched. CDR3 length: 16 amino acids. This CDR3 is CASSQVGGGSYNEQFF. As DNA, the CDR3 is TGCGCCAGCAGCCAAGTGGGGGGGGGCTCCTACAATGAGCAGTTCTTC.

The chain joins TRBV4-1 to TRBJ2-3; tentatively, D is TRBD2 (5 bases). This CDR3 has 14 amino acids. Germline CDR1 reads MGHRA; CDR2 reads YSYEKL. The V gene lost 4 bases and the J gene lost 4 bases, with 12 bases spanning the gap. This chain's CDR3 is CASSRAEKADTQYF. CDR3 nucleotide sequence: TGCGCCAGCAGCCGAGCGGAGAAGGCAGATACGCAGTATTTT.

This clonotype was seen a few times. This chain connects TRBV4-3 to TRBJ2-5; 9 bases line up with TRBD2. Germline trimming cut 0 bases from V and 6 bases from J; bases unmatched to any gene: 11. Germline V gene sequence: CDR1 LGHNA, CDR2 YSLEER. The CDR3 is 17 amino acids. The CDR3 region has the DNA TGCGCCAGCAGCCAAGATGGAGGGCGGGGGGGAAGGAAGACCCAGTACTTC. It specifies CASSQDGGRGGRKTQYF.

This clonotype was counted only a few times. The genes are TRBV4-1 and TRBJ2-2; no clear D gene. The CDR3 is 12 amino acids. Looked up from germline, CDR1 is MGHRA and CDR2 is YSYEKL. V gave up 0 bases and J gave up 8 bases, with 4 bases separating them. CDR3 sequence: CASSQEVGELFF. CDR3 in DNA: TGCGCCAGCAGCCAAGAAGTAGGGGAGCTGTTTTTT.

Many counts were recorded for this clonotype. The rearrangement uses TRBV29-1 and TRBJ2-5, with D perhaps matching TRBD2 (5 bases). V was cut by 3 bases and J by 5 bases, with 13 bases left in between. This CDR3 has 13 amino acids. CDR1 is SQVTM and CDR2 is ANQGSEA in the germline V gene. The CDR3 DNA follows: TGCAGCGTTGATGGAGGAGGCCGGGAGACCCAGTACTTC. Encoded protein: CSVDGGGRETQYF.

This clonotype was counted between two and nine times. This rearrangement joins TRBV12-3 or TRBV12-4 to TRBJ2-3; 7 nucleotides line up with TRBD2. V was pared by 6 bases and J by 6 bases, with 9 bases of the junction left unmatched. CDR3 length: 14 residues. The CDR3 sequence: CASRGGGRPDTQYF. The CDR3 region has the DNA TGTGCCAGCAGGGGCGGGGGACGCCCGGATACGCAGTATTTT.

The sample holds many counts of this clonotype. The gene calls are TRBV11-2 and TRBJ1-5; D remains ambiguous. This CDR3 region has 13 residues. Deletions cut 1 base from V and 5 bases from J, with 6 bases between. Germline V CDR1 and CDR2: SGHAT, FQNNGV. Here the CDR3 reads CASSLAVYQPQHF. The CDR3 DNA is TGTGCCAGCAGCTTAGCGGTGTATCAGCCCCAGCATTTT. The full variable domain, rest sourced from reference TRBV11-2 and TRBJ1-5, is EAGVAQSPRYKIIEKRQSVAFWCNPISGHATLYWYQQILGQGPKLLIQFQNNGVVDDSQLPKDRFSAERLKGVDSTLKIQPAKLEDSAVYLCASSLAVYQPQHFGDGTRLSIL.

This clonotype was counted only a few times. The chain combines TRBV5-5 with TRBJ1-6; unclear D gene. Germline V CDR1 and CDR2: SGHKS, YYEKEE (reference sequence). V was pared by 5 bases and J by 0 bases, with 9 bases between. The CDR3 has 15 residues. The DNA for the CDR3 is TGTGCCAGCAGGCCGGTGAGCTCCTATAATTCACCCCTCCACTTT. The encoded protein is CASRPVSSYNSPLHF. Drawing the rest from reference TRBV5-5 and TRBJ1-6, the complete variable domain is DAGVTQSPTHLIKTRGQQVTLRCSPISGHKSVSWYQQVLGQGPQFIFQYYEKEERGRGNFPDRFSARQFPNYSSELNVNALLLGDSALYLCASRPVSSYNSPLHFGNGTRLTVT.

This clonotype appeared a few times. The chain carries TRBV6-4 and TRBJ2-5; perhaps D is TRBD1 or TRBD2 (5 bases each). The CDR3 runs to 14 residues. The V end lost 2 bases, the J end lost 2 bases, and 9 bases lay between the germline ends. Germline-derived CDR1 and CDR2 are MRHNA and SNTAGT. The CDR3 spells CASSDRGEQETQYF. The DNA for the CDR3 is TGTGCCAGCAGTGACAGGGGAGAGCAAGAGACCCAGTACTTC.

This clonotype occurred a few times. The chain employs TRBV2 and TRBJ2-3, with TRBD1 matching over 8 bases. There are 15 residues in the CDR3. V lost 6 bases to trimming and J lost 4 bases; unmatched junction nucleotides: 9. Germline V gives CDR1 SNHLY, CDR2 FYNNEI. CDR3 sequence (DNA): TGTGCCAGCAGCCAACAGGGGGTAGGAGCAGATACGCAGTATTTT. Encoded protein: CASSQQGVGADTQYF.

This clonotype was seen a few times. The CDR3 protein is CASSLGPIDTQYF. Written as DNA, the CDR3 is TGTGCCAGCAGCTTAGGACCCATAGATACGCAGTATTTT. The chain links TRBV7-8 to TRBJ2-3; no definite D call. The germline CDR1 and CDR2 sequences are SGHVS and FQNEAQ. This CDR3 is 13 amino acids long. Trimming took 1 base from V and 5 from J, leaving 7 bases between them. Based on the CDR3 plus reference TRBV7-8 and TRBJ2-3, the full variable domain is GAGVSQSPRYKVAKRGQDVALRCDPISGHVSLFWYQQALGQGPEFLTYFQNEAQLDKSGLPSDRFFAERPEGSVSTLKIQRTQQEDSAVYLCASSLGPIDTQYFGPGTRLTVL.

The CDR3 spells CASSLHSGGGEAFF. CDR3 DNA sequence: TGCGCCAGCAGCCTACACTCAGGGGGCGGTGAAGCTTTCTTT. This sequence joins TRBV5-1 and TRBJ1-1; 8 nucleotides line up with TRBD1. V was clipped by 4 bases and J by 7 bases; unmatched bases: 9. The CDR3 contains 14 residues. Germline CDR1 and CDR2: SGHRS and YFSETQ.

The sample holds a few counts of this clonotype. This chain connects TRBV14 to TRBJ2-3; no definite D call. The CDR3 consists of 11 residues. V dropped 3 bases and J dropped 5 bases, with 3 bases sitting between them. Germline V lookup: CDR1 SGHDN, CDR2 FVKESK. Here the CDR3 reads CASSHQDTQYF. CDR3 nucleotides: TGTGCCAGCAGCCACCAAGATACGCAGTATTTT.

This clonotype was observed a handful of times. This chain uses TRBV7-9 with TRBJ1-2; D is uncertain. The V gene lost 5 bases and the J gene lost 0 bases, with 4 bases spanning the gap. Germline CDR1 and CDR2: SEHNR and FQNEAQ (reference sequence). This CDR3 comprises 12 residues. CDR3 loop: CASSPPNYGYTF. CDR3 DNA: TGTGCCAGCAGCCCGCCTAACTATGGCTACACCTTC.

The chain is built from TRBV15 and TRBJ2-3; 12 bases are shared with TRBD2. This CDR3 contains 15 residues. CDR1 is LNHNV and CDR2 is YYDKDF in the germline V gene (reference sequence). The junction had 9 bases not matched to a gene; V was cut back by 4 bases and J by 10 bases. The CDR3 nucleotides are TGTGCCACCAGCAAGGCTAGCGGGGGGGCGGGGTCGCAGTATTTT. It specifies CATSKASGGAGSQYF. The whole variable domain, filled in from reference TRBV15 and TRBJ2-3, reads DAMVIQNPRYQVTQFGKPVTLSCSQTLNHNVMYWYQQKSSQAPKLLFHYYDKDFNNEADTPDNFQSRRPNTSFCFLDIRSPGLGDTAMYLCATSKASGGAGSQYFGPGTRLTVL.

V is TRBV5-6 and J is TRBJ2-3, with D perhaps TRBD2 (5 bases). This CDR3 has 16 amino acids. The germline V gene encodes CDR1 SGHDT and CDR2 YYEEEE. Trimming stripped 2 bases from V and 6 bases from J, with 19 bases between. The CDR3 region has the DNA TGTGCCAGCAGCTTCGGGGTTAAGGAGGTTGGGGATACGCAGTATTTT. Its translation: CASSFGVKEVGDTQYF.

This clonotype appeared a few times. The chain combines TRBV28 with TRBJ2-2; 8 nucleotides align to TRBD1. Trimming took 5 bases from V and 6 from J; bases not matched to a gene: 2. CDR1 is MDHEN and CDR2 is SYDVKM in the germline V gene. The CDR3 runs 13 residues. DNA for the CDR3: TGTGCCAGCAGTATACAGGGGGCCGGGGAGCTGTTTTTT. Translated, it gives CASSIQGAGELFF.

In this sample, this clonotype turned up a few times. V is TRBV7-2 and J is TRBJ2-5, with D possibly being TRBD1 (5 bases). Germline CDR1 reads SGHTA; CDR2 reads FQGNSA. Trimming shortened V by 5 bases and J by 5 bases, and 12 bases separated the two germline ends. The CDR3 has 13 amino acids. For the CDR3, the DNA is TGTGCCAGCAGCCCCAGCAGGGCTGAGACCCAGTACTTC. Translated: CASSPSRAETQYF.

The chain couples TRBV4-3 to TRBJ2-1, with D possibly matching TRBD1 (6 bases). CDR1 is LGHNA, CDR2 YSLEER, per germline. The CDR3 covers 15 residues. The germline V and J ends were trimmed by 4 bases and 7 bases, with 17 bases remaining between them. The CDR3 sequence is CASSPSDRFRNEQFF. The CDR3 DNA sequence: TGCGCCAGCAGCCCCTCCGACAGGTTTCGAAATGAGCAGTTCTTC.

In its sample, this clonotype was seen a few times. The chain uses TRBV27 and TRBJ1-5; D remains ambiguous. Germline loops: CDR1 MNHEY, CDR2 SMNVEV (reference sequence). CDR3 size: 13 residues. Between the trimmed V and J ends, which lost 1 base and 5 bases, there was a span of 6 bases. DNA for the CDR3: TGTGCCAGCAGTTTATGGGCGGATCAGCCCCAGCATTTT. This gives the protein CASSLWADQPQHF.